The present entry profiles one T cell receptor beta chain with its context. Antigen unknown. CDR3 length: 15 residues. The germline V gene has CDR1 SQVTM and CDR2 ANQGSEA. V lost 3 bases and J lost 2; bases outside the gene matches: 7. A multiplex PCR was run with 60 Vbeta primers and 13 Jbeta primers. Only in-frame clones appear in the TCRdb table, and some are missing; sequencing was by immunoSEQ multiplex PCR. The listing records 150,000 or so clones. These data come from a study of cytomegalovirus exposure and HLA in healthy donors. Regarding the study as a whole: Near-uniform donor sequencing depth was presumed by presence/absence analyses.

The sequencing sample was made of PBMCs. The sequence came from a woman aged 50 to 60 in good health and CMV-seronegative. V and J are TRBV29-1 and TRBJ2-3, with TRBD1 matching 8 bases. The CDR3 DNA reads as TGCAGCGTTGATGGCAGGGGGCCCTTCACAGATACGCAGTATTTT. Translation gives CSVDGRGPFTDTQYF.